A single sample is the source of the 11 T cell receptor beta chains below, sequenced in a study of shared clonotypes between healthy human individuals. The assay was immunoSEQ multiplex PCR, and TCRdb's table has in-frame clones only and misses some. The sample shows 2 million to 2.5 million clones, 95% of them seen only once. The specimen sequenced was naive CD4+ T cells sorted from blood. The subset was: CD45RA+ positively selected. These receptors came from a man between 18 and 29 years old in good health.

CDR3 DNA sequence: TGTGCCAGCAGCGCGGGGACAGGGAAGGGGCAAACTGAAGCTTTCTTT. Protein sequence: CASSAGTGKGQTEAFF. This chain connects TRBV9 to TRBJ1-1; TRBD1 matches at 9 bases. CDR1 and CDR2 from the germline V gene are SGDLS and YYNGEE. Unmatched junction bases numbered 11, after V lost 3 bases and J lost 5 bases. This CDR3 comprises 16 residues.

J is TRBJ2-1 and V is TRBV20-1; D gene ambiguous. V was clipped by 3 bases and J by 10 bases, with 7 bases between them. Per germline, CDR1 DFQATT and CDR2 SNEGSKA (reference sequence). This CDR3 region has 10 residues. The DNA of the CDR3 is TGCAGTGCTAGTATCCAGGAGCAGTTCTTC. It encodes CSASIQEQFF.

This chain connects TRBV6-1 to TRBJ2-1; 9 positions match TRBD1. The CDR3 spans 15 residues. J lost 4 bases, V lost 0 bases, and 1 base had no gene match. Germline CDR1 and CDR2: MNHNS and SASEGT. The CDR3 bases are TGTGCCAGCAGTGAAGCGGGGACAGGGTACAATGAGCAGTTCTTC. It yields the protein CASSEAGTGYNEQFF.

As concerns this clone: Other DNA sequences in this specimen translate into the identical CDR3. The chain carries TRBV2 and TRBJ1-4; a possible D gene is TRBD1 (5 bases). This CDR3 region has 14 residues. Trimming took 6 bases from V and 0 from J, leaving 8 bases between them. Germline-derived CDR1 and CDR2 are SNHLY and FYNNEI. This CDR3 is CASRTGPTNEKLFF. CDR3 in DNA: TGTGCCAGCAGAACAGGTCCAACTAATGAAAAACTGTTTTTT.

The genes are TRBV6-1 and TRBJ2-1; 7 bases line up with TRBD1. Germline-derived CDR1 and CDR2 are MNHNS and SASEGT. V lost 3 bases and J lost 3; bases outside the gene matches: 5. CDR3 size: 15 residues. Here the CDR3 DNA reads TGTGCCAGCAGTGAGAGGGCAGGGGGCTACAATGAGCAGTTCTTC. Residues: CASSERAGGYNEQFF.

This chain uses TRBV9 with TRBJ2-2; 9 bases are shared with TRBD1. Per germline, CDR1 SGDLS and CDR2 YYNGEE. The CDR3 loop spans 16 amino acids. V shed 0 bases and J 8 bases; nucleotides not matched to a gene: 8. For the CDR3, the DNA is TGTGCCAGCAGCGTAGCTGGGGGACAGGGACCTGGGGAGCTGTTTTTT. Protein product: CASSVAGGQGPGELFF.

This chain joins TRBV30 and TRBJ1-4; possible D gene TRBD1, 5 bases. Germline-derived CDR1 and CDR2 are GTSNPN and SVGIG (reference sequence). The ends were cut back, 4 bases at V and 11 bases at J, with 17 bases in the middle. There are 13 residues in the CDR3. The CDR3 is CAWNSGTGGKLFF. Here the CDR3 DNA reads TGTGCCTGGAACTCCGGGACTGGAGGGAAACTGTTTTTT.

V and J are TRBV27 and TRBJ2-1; possibly TRBD1 or TRBD2 for D (5 bases each). The V and J ends lost 5 bases and 3 bases respectively, with 23 bases between them. There are 18 residues in the CDR3. Germline CDR1 reads MNHEY; CDR2 reads SMNVEV (reference sequence). The CDR3 reads CASSDRAFEGSLYNEQFF. In DNA form, the CDR3 reads TGTGCCAGCAGTGACCGGGCTTTCGAGGGGAGCCTCTACAATGAGCAGTTCTTC.

The V and J genes are TRBV4-2 and TRBJ1-5; D is ambiguous. Germline CDR1 is LGHNA and CDR2 is YNFKEQ. This CDR3 is built from 12 residues. Trimming shortened V by 2 bases and J by 4 bases, and 3 bases separated the two germline ends. The CDR3 coding sequence is TGTGCCAGCAGCCAACCGAATCAGCCCCAGCATTTT. Amino acid sequence: CASSQPNQPQHF.

This chain connects TRBV19 to TRBJ1-1, with TRBD1 matching over 8 bases. The CDR3 is 14 amino acids. With V trimmed by 7 bases and J by 1 base, 5 bases remained unmatched. Germline V gives CDR1 LNHDA, CDR2 SQIVND (reference sequence). The DNA for the CDR3 is TGTGCCAGTAAAAACAGGGGGAAGAACACTGAAGCTTTCTTT. Its protein product is CASKNRGKNTEAFF.

V usage is TRBV6-1 and J usage is TRBJ2-5, with 9 bases matching TRBD1. The ends lost 6 bases at V and 2 bases at J; junction bases unmatched: 4. CDR1 MNHNS and CDR2 SASEGT come from the germline V gene. CDR3 length equals 14 residues. CDR3 protein: CASRTGGGQETQYF. In nucleotides, the CDR3 is TGTGCCAGCAGAACAGGGGGCGGGCAAGAGACCCAGTACTTC.